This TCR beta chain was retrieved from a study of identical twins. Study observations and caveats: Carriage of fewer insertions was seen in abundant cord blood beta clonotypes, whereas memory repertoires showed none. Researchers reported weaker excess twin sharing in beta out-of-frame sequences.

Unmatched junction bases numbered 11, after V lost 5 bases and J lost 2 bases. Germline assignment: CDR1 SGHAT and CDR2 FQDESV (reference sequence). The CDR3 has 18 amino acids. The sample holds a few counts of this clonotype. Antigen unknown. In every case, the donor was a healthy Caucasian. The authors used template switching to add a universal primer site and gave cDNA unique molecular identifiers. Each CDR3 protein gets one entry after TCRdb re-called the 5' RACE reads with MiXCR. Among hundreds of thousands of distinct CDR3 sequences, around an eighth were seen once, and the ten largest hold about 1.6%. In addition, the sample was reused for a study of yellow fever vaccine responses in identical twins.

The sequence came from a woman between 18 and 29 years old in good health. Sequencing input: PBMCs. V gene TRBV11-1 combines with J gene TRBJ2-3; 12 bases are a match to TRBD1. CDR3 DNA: TGTGCCAGCAGCCTTGGGACAGGGGGCGCCAGGGACACAGATACGCAGTATTTT. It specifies CASSLGTGGARDTDTQYF. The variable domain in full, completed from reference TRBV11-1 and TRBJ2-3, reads EAEVAQSPRYKITEKSQAVAFWCDPISGHATLYWYRQILGQGPELLVQFQDESVVDDSQLPKDRFSAERLKGVDSTLKIQPAELGDSAMYLCASSLGTGGARDTDTQYFGPGTRLTVL.